A selection of T cell receptor beta chains follows, all from one sample in a study of control samples from healthy donors and cancer patients. Using immunoSEQ multiplex PCR, the repertoire was profiled, and TCRdb retains in-frame clones only, with some absent. Of some 100,000 clones detected, 70% to 90% appear once; the ten largest clones hold 13% to 15%. Sequenced: blood. Every receptor here comes from a man younger than 45 in good health. Both conserved end residues are part of each CDR3. The order of the fields is D gene, J gene, clone size, V gene, CDR3 protein, CDR3 DNA. The D gene is left open where the match is weak. Not every row has a clone size; where given, it reads once, few, many or a size class.

-	TRBJ1-5	-	TRBV18	CASSPQAGGAGQPQHF	TGTGCCAGCTCACCCCAAGCGGGGGGCGCTGGGCAGCCCCAGCATTTT
-	TRBJ1-6	-	TRBV6-6	CASSPDSLLNSPLHF	TGTGCCAGCAGCCCGGACAGCCTTCTAAATTCACCCCTCCACTTT
TRBD2	TRBJ2-1	-	TRBV5-8	CASSLVASGSYEQFF	TGTGCCAGCAGCTTGGTAGCTAGCGGGAGCTATGAGCAGTTCTTC
-	TRBJ1-2	-	TRBV9	CASSPRDKIFYGYTF	TGTGCCAGCAGCCCCCGGGACAAAATTTTCTATGGCTACACCTTC
-	TRBJ1-1	-	TRBV18	CASSPSQGSTTEAFF	TGTGCCAGCTCACCGTCGCAGGGGTCGACCACTGAAGCTTTCTTT
-	TRBJ2-1	-	TRBV18	CASSPPVTGTYNEQFF	TGTGCCAGCTCACCACCGGTTACCGGGACCTACAATGAGCAGTTCTTC
-	TRBJ2-3	-	TRBV3-1/TRBV3-2	CASSPTQGWRGPTATDTQYF	TGTGCCAGCAGCCCTACACAGGGTTGGAGAGGACCCACCGCCACAGATACGCAGTATTTT
TRBD2	TRBJ2-1	once	TRBV6-4	CASSDFSGNYNEQFF	TGTGCCAGCAGTGACTTTAGCGGGAATTACAATGAGCAGTTCTTC
-	TRBJ1-6	-	TRBV12-3/TRBV12-4	CASGKTRSPLHF	TGTGCCAGCGGAAAAACACGGTCACCCCTCCACTTT
-	TRBJ2-5	-	TRBV20-1	CSSGPEETQYF	TGCAGTTCGGGACCAGAGGAGACCCAGTACTTC
TRBD1	TRBJ1-1	-	TRBV3-1/TRBV3-2	CASSQTGVGTEAFF	TGTGCCAGCAGCCAAACAGGGGTCGGTACTGAAGCTTTCTTT
-	TRBJ1-1	-	TRBV12-5	CASGLGSRGTEAFF	TGTGCTAGTGGTTTGGGCAGCCGGGGCACTGAAGCTTTCTTT
TRBD1	TRBJ2-7	-	TRBV2	CASSERDRGHEQYF	TGTGCCAGCAGTGAAAGGGACAGGGGTCACGAGCAGTACTTC
TRBD2	TRBJ2-3	once	TRBV19	CASSIAGGDTQYF	TGTGCCAGTAGTATAGCGGGAGGGGATACGCAGTATTTT
TRBD2	TRBJ2-7	-	TRBV5-6	CASSLFSGKEQYF	TGTGCCAGCAGCTTGTTTAGCGGGAAAGAGCAGTACTTC
-	TRBJ2-7	-	TRBV28	CASSLSQVRGYEQYF	TGTGCCAGCAGTTTATCTCAGGTGAGGGGCTACGAGCAGTACTTC
-	TRBJ1-3	once	TRBV19	CASTQGSSGNTIYF	TGTGCCAGTACCCAGGGCTCCTCTGGAAACACCATATATTTT
-	TRBJ1-2	-	TRBV6-6	CASSYWGAENGYTF	TGTGCCAGCAGTTACTGGGGGGCAGAAAATGGCTACACCTTC
-	TRBJ1-3	-	TRBV28	CASSPRGGNTIYF	TGTGCCAGCAGCCCCAGGGGTGGAAACACCATATATTTT
TRBD2	TRBJ2-7	-	TRBV4-1	CASSLRTGGSEQYF	TGCGCCAGCAGCCTCCGAACGGGGGGATCCGAGCAGTACTTC
-	TRBJ2-7	once	TRBV24-1	CATSDYRDNSYEQYF	TGTGCCACCAGTGACTACCGGGACAACTCCTACGAGCAGTACTTC
-	TRBJ2-1	few	TRBV6-4	CASSGQYNEQFF	TGTGCCAGCAGTGGACAATACAATGAGCAGTTCTTC
TRBD1	TRBJ1-2	-	TRBV7-3	CASSIDGTGPFYGYTF	TGTGCCAGCAGCATCGACGGGACAGGGCCTTTCTATGGCTACACCTTC
-	TRBJ2-2	once	TRBV3-1/TRBV3-2	CASSQPGELFF	TGTGCCAGCAGCCAACCCGGGGAGCTGTTTTTT
-	TRBJ2-7	-	TRBV11-2	CASSTDWPYEQYF	TGTGCCAGCAGCACTGACTGGCCCTACGAGCAGTACTTC
TRBD1	TRBJ2-3	-	TRBV25-1	CASSVGQGAADTQYF	TGTGCCAGCAGTGTAGGACAGGGGGCAGCAGATACGCAGTATTTT
TRBD2	TRBJ2-7	-	TRBV5-4	CASSLGWREGEQYF	TGTGCCAGCAGCTTGGGATGGCGGGAGGGCGAGCAGTACTTC
-	TRBJ1-2	-	TRBV12-3/TRBV12-4	CASTDRDYGYTF	TGTGCCAGCACTGACCGGGATTATGGCTACACCTTC